The 8 T cell receptor beta chains in this list originate from one sample, sequenced in a study of T cells of healthy individuals. One entry per CDR3 protein results from TCRdb running MiXCR on the 5' RACE reads. Among some 100,000 distinct CDR3 sequences listed, under 20% were seen once. These receptor sequences come from a human donor in good health.

This clonotype was seen many times. The gene calls are TRBV4-1 and TRBJ2-4; 8 bases fit TRBD2. With 0 bases clipped from V and 1 base from J, the junction kept 8 bases outside the gene matches. Germline V gene data show CDR1 as MGHRA and CDR2 as YSYEKL. The CDR3 has 18 amino acids. The CDR3 coding sequence is TGCGCCAGCAGCCAAGAGGAGTACGGGGGGGGCGCCAAAAACATTCAGTACTTC. Amino acids: CASSQEEYGGGAKNIQYF.

In this sample, this clonotype turned up a few times. The chain is built from TRBV15 and TRBJ2-2; D remains unclear. CDR1 LNHNV and CDR2 YYDKDF come from the germline V gene (reference sequence). The V end was cut by 4 bases, the J end by 7 bases, with 4 bases between. This CDR3 comprises 11 residues. CDR3 sequence (DNA): TGTGCCACCAGCATCCTCGGGGAGCTGTTTTTT. Its protein product is CATSILGELFF.

This clonotype has a handful of counts. This rearrangement joins TRBV28 to TRBJ1-1; a possible D gene is TRBD1 (6 bases). This CDR3 is built from 17 residues. Germline CDR1 is MDHEN and CDR2 is SYDVKM. V lost 10 bases to trimming and J lost 4 bases, with 28 bases between them. The CDR3 here is CATKARGGHHYRTEAFF. The CDR3 coding sequence is TGTGCCACAAAAGCCAGGGGAGGGCATCACTATCGCACTGAAGCTTTCTTT.

This clonotype was observed a few times. V gene TRBV28 combines with J gene TRBJ1-5, with D maybe TRBD1 (6 bases). V lost 3 bases and J 0 bases, leaving 9 bases between the germline ends. Germline V gene data show CDR1 as MDHEN and CDR2 as SYDVKM. The CDR3 totals 15 residues. The CDR3, as DNA: TGTGCCAGCAGTTTGGGGACAATTAGCAATCAGCCCCAGCATTTT. Translated, it gives CASSLGTISNQPQHF.

This clonotype was found a few times. J is TRBJ2-7 and V is TRBV28; D unresolved. Germline values: CDR1 MDHEN, CDR2 SYDVKM. Trimming cost V 3 bases and J 2 bases, with 8 bases left between them. The length of the CDR3 is 13 residues. The CDR3 region is CASSFLITYEQYF. In nucleotides, the CDR3 is TGTGCCAGCAGTTTTTTGATAACCTACGAGCAGTACTTC.

For the CDR3, the DNA is TGTGCCAGCAGTTCGCGGGGGGGCCTGTACAATGAGCAGTTCTTC. Translation gives CASSSRGGLYNEQFF. This chain links TRBV12-3 or TRBV12-4 with TRBJ2-1, with 9 bases lining up with TRBD2. This CDR3 is built from 15 residues. The ends lost 4 bases at V and 4 bases at J; junction bases unmatched: 5.

The rearrangement uses TRBV6-6 and TRBJ1-5, with 7 bases identical to TRBD1. From germline, CDR1 is MNHNY and CDR2 SVGAGI (reference sequence). The length of the CDR3 is 16 residues. The V and J ends lost 6 bases and 1 base, in that order; junction bases with no gene match: 9. The CDR3 bases are TGTGCCAGCAGCAAAACGGACAGGTCGAGCAATCAGCCCCAGCATTTT. Translation: CASSKTDRSSNQPQHF.

Ten or more counts support this clonotype. One end of the junction fails to match germline, which may point to a read error. This chain links TRBV14 with TRBJ2-1; D gene unclear. From germline, CDR1 is SGHDN and CDR2 FVKESK. The CDR3 is 13 amino acids. The CDR3 sequence: CASSQERMNGQFF. CDR3 bases: TGTGCCAGCAGCCAAGAACGTATGAATGGGCAGTTCTTC.